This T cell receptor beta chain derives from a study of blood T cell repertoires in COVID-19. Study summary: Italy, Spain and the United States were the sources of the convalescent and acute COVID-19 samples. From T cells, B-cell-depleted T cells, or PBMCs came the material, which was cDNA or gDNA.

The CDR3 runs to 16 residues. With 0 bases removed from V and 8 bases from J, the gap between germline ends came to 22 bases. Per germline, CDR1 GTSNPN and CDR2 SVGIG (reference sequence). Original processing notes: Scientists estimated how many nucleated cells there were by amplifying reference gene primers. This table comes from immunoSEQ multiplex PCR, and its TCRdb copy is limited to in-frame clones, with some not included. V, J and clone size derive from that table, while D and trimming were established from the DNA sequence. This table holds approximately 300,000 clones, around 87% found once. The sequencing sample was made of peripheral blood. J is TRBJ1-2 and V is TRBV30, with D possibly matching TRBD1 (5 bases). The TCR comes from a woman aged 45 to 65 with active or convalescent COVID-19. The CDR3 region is CAWSVPLVRGISGYTF. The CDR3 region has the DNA TGTGCCTGGAGTGTACCCCTTGTACGGGGGATTAGCGGCTACACCTTC.